The clone carrying this TCR beta chain was found a few times. Antigen specificity is unknown. Libraries of TCR beta came from iRepertoire HTBI primers plus Arm-PCR of CDR3 regions. TCRdb redid the calling of the multiplex PCR reads with MiXCR, one entry per CDR3 protein. This sample has about 470,000 distinct CDR3 sequences, with around 21% found just once. The germline gives CDR1 MNHEY, CDR2 SMNVEV (reference sequence). This CDR3 region has 16 residues. With V trimmed by 6 bases and J by 2 bases, 10 bases remained unmatched. This record belongs to a study of regulatory T cells in long-lasting Graves disease. Findings of the study overall: Favored gene segments in persistent disease were TRBV28, TRBJ1-2 and TRBJ2-5.

The time point here: persistent/refractory GD, antithyroid drugs over 5 years with positive TRAb. There was RNA extracted from PBMCs, and the TCR library was made from it. The starting material was peripheral blood mononuclear cells (PBMCs), obtained when the disease was refractory, from a patient treated with antithyroid drugs. The TCR originated in a female donor with Graves disease. The chain recombines TRBV27 with TRBJ2-7; TRBD2 matches 10 bases. DNA of the CDR3: TGTGCCAGCAGCCGATCTAGCGGGAGTATCCCCTACGAGCAGTACTTC. Translated, it gives CASSRSSGSIPYEQYF.